The 10 T cell receptor beta chains in this list originate from one sample, sequenced in a study of Graves' ophthalmopathy and Graves' hyperthyroidism. Investigators amplified TCR beta CDR3 regions from RNA transcripts. Second-round multiplex PCR followed a first-round RT-PCR using HTBI primers. TCRdb re-analysed the multiplex PCR reads in MiXCR, keeping a single row per CDR3 protein. This table has roughly 600,000 distinct CDR3 sequences, under 40% appearing once. Specimen: peripheral blood or thyroid tissue (not recorded which). The receptors originated from an adult man with Graves' hyperthyroidism.

To note about this clonotype: It may be a read error: a sequence one base away is much more abundant. The V and J genes are TRBV5-1 and TRBJ1-1; 7 nucleotides match TRBD1. The CDR3 is 15 amino acids. Germline-derived CDR1 and CDR2 are SGHRS and YFSETQ. The CDR3 here is CARSRTQGMNTEAFF. CDR3 DNA sequence: TGTGCCCGCAGCCGTACACAGGGGATGAACACTGAAGCTTTCTTT.

The sample holds many counts of this clonotype. The rearrangement links TRBV12-3 or TRBV12-4 to TRBJ1-1, with D unresolved. The V end was cut by 5 bases, the J end by 0 bases, with 7 bases between. CDR3 length: 13 residues. CDR3 loop: CASSLSLNTEAFF. The DNA for the CDR3 is TGTGCCAGCAGTCTCAGCCTGAACACTGAAGCTTTCTTT.

The rearrangement uses TRBV7-9 and TRBJ2-7; tentative D call: TRBD1 (6 bases). Germline CDR1 reads SEHNR; CDR2 reads FQNEAQ (reference sequence). This CDR3 region has 11 residues. CDR3 protein: CSSDRGDEQYF. For the CDR3, the DNA is TGTTCATCGGACAGAGGGGACGAGCAGTACTTC.

Only a few counts were recorded for this clonotype. The rearrangement uses TRBV7-2 and TRBJ2-5; 12 bases align to TRBD2. The germline CDR1 and CDR2 sequences are SGHTA and FQGNSA. V lost 6 bases to trimming and J lost 6 bases; unmatched junction nucleotides: 11. The CDR3 runs to 16 residues. The CDR3 loop is CASSLSTSGSRKTQYF. The CDR3 DNA is TGTGCCAGCAGTTTATCGACTAGCGGGAGCAGGAAGACCCAGTACTTC.

The genes are TRBV6-5 and TRBJ2-6, with 7 nucleotides matching TRBD1. Germline V gene sequence: CDR1 MNHEY, CDR2 SVGAGI. Trimming removed 8 bases from V and 4 bases from J; junction bases left unmatched: 5. The CDR3 spans 14 residues. The CDR3 loop is CASQGVGGANVLTF. The CDR3 region has the DNA TGTGCCAGCCAGGGGGTAGGGGGGGCCAACGTCCTGACTTTC.

This CDR3 is CSVGTGENYGYTF. The CDR3 bases are TGCAGCGTGGGGACAGGGGAGAACTATGGCTACACCTTC. The V gene is TRBV29-1, the J gene TRBJ1-2, with 10 bases aligning to TRBD1. The length of the CDR3 is 13 residues. Germline V gene data show CDR1 as SQVTM and CDR2 as ANQGSEA. V lost 6 bases to trimming and J lost 2 bases; unmatched junction nucleotides: 3.

The V call is TRBV11-3, the J call TRBJ2-7; TRBD2 matches 12 bases. The J call is uncertain, as TRBJ2-1 better fits the DNA end. This CDR3 region has 14 residues. In germline, CDR1 is SGHNT, CDR2 YENEEA. The CDR3 DNA is TGTGCCAGCAGCCTAGCGGGAGGGCATAATGAGCAGTTCTTC. Protein: CASSLAGGHNEQFF.

This chain connects TRBV6-5 to TRBJ1-3; perhaps TRBD1 as D (5 bases). Germline V gene lookup returns CDR1 MNHEY and CDR2 SVGAGI. This CDR3 comprises 17 residues. V lost 1 base to trimming and J lost 0 bases, with 13 bases between them. The CDR3 DNA is TGTGCCAGCAGTTACTTCGGGACGACGGTCTCTGGAAACACCATATATTTT. As protein: CASSYFGTTVSGNTIYF.

This clonotype was counted only a few times. V and J are TRBV3-1 and TRBJ2-7; 9 bases are shared with TRBD2. With V trimmed by 1 base and J by 9 bases, 7 bases remained unmatched. Per germline, CDR1 LGHDT and CDR2 YNNKEL (reference sequence). This CDR3 spans 14 amino acids. In DNA, the CDR3 is TGTGCCAGCAGCCAAGGGCCGCGGGGGGGATGGCAGTACTTC. Residues: CASSQGPRGGWQYF.

This clonotype was detected ten times or more. The chain couples TRBV29-1 to TRBJ2-1, with a weak D call TRBD1 (6 bases). The CDR3 consists of 11 residues. Germline-derived CDR1 and CDR2 are SQVTM and ANQGSEA. Trimming took 8 bases from V and 8 from J, leaving 13 bases between them. The CDR3 nucleotides are TGCAGCTCCAACAGGGACCATGAGCAGTTCTTC. Translated, it gives CSSNRDHEQFF.